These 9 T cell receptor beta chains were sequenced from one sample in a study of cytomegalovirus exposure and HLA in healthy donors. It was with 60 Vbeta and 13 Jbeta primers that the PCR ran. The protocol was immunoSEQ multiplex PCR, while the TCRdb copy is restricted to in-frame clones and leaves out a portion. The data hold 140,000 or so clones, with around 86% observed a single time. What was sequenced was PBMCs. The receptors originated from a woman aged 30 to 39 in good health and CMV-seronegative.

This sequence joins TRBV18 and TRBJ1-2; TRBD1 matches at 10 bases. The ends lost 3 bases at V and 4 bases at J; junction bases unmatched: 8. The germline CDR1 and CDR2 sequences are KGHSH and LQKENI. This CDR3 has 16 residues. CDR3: CASSPNQGQGSYGYTF. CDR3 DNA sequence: TGTGCCAGCTCACCCAACCAGGGACAGGGGAGCTATGGCTACACCTTC. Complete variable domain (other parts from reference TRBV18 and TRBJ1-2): NAGVMQNPRHLVRRRGQEARLRCSPMKGHSHVYWYRQLPEEGLKFMVYLQKENIIDESGMPKERFSAEFPKEGPSILRIQQVVRGDSAAYFCASSPNQGQGSYGYTFGSGTRLTVV.

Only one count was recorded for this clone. The CDR3 nucleotides are TGTGCCAGCAGTCTACTCCCGGGACAGGGCTATGGCTACACCTTC. Protein sequence: CASSLLPGQGYGYTF. V is TRBV28 and J is TRBJ1-2; TRBD1 matches at 9 bases. The CDR3 loop spans 15 amino acids. CDR1 and CDR2 (germline): MDHEN, SYDVKM. The J segment lost 4 bases and the V segment lost 5 bases, leaving 8 bases of the junction unmatched.

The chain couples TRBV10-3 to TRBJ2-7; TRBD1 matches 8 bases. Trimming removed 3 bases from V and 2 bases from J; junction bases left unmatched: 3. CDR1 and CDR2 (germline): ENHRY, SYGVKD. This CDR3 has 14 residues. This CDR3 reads CAISDGQGTYEQYF. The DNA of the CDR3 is TGTGCCATCAGTGATGGACAGGGAACCTACGAGCAGTACTTC.

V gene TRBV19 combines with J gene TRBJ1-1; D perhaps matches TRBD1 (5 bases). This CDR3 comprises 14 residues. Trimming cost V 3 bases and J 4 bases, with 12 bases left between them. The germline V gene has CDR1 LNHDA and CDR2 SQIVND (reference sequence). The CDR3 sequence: CASSIRGDGTEAFF. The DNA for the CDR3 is TGTGCCAGTAGTATCCGGGGGGATGGCACTGAAGCTTTCTTT.

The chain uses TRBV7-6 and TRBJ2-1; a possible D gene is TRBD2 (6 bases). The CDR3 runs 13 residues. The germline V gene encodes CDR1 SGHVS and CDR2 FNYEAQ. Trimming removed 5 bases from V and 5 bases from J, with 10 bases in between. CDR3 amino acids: CASSLGLHNEQFF. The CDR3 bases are TGTGCCAGCAGCCTGGGACTCCACAATGAGCAGTTCTTC.

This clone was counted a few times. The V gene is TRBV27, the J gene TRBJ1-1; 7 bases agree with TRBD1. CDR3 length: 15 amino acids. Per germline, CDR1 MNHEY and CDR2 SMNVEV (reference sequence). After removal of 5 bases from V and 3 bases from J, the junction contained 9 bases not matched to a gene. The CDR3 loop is CASSTTDRVDTEAFF. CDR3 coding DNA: TGTGCCAGCAGTACGACTGACAGGGTGGACACTGAAGCTTTCTTT.

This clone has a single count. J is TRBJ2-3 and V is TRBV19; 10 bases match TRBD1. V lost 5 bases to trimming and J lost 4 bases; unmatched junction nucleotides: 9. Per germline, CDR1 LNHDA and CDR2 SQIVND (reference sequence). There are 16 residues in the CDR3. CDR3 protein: CASSSVRDRGADTQYF. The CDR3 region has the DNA TGTGCCAGTAGTTCAGTCCGGGACAGGGGTGCAGATACGCAGTATTTT.

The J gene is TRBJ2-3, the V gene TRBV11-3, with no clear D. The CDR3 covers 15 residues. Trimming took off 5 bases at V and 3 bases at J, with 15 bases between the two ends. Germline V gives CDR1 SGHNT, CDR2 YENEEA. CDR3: CASSLAPVGTDTQYF. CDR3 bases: TGTGCCAGCAGCCTCGCCCCGGTCGGTACAGATACGCAGTATTTT.

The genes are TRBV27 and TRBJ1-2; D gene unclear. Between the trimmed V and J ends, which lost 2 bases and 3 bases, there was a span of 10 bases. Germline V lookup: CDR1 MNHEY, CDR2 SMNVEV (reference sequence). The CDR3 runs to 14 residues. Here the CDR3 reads CASSLRIGDYGYTF. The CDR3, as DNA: TGTGCCAGCAGTTTACGAATCGGGGACTATGGCTACACCTTC.